The TCR beta chain under discussion was sequenced for a study of T cell repertoires in cytomegalovirus infection. Background on the study: Carrying CMV and the relevant HLA type showed in public TCR beta signatures.

Study-level points and caveats: The ex vivo response was dominated by HLA-C-restricted CMV-specific TCR beta clonotypes.

TCRdb reprocessed the reads via MiXCR and lists one record per CDR3 protein. Of about 830,000 distinct CDR3 sequences in the sample, 32% were seen once. Points on this clonotype: The antigen is undetermined.

The V gene end was trimmed by 5 bases and the J gene end by 4 bases; junction bases not matched to a gene: 8. The length of the CDR3 is 15 residues. The V gene's germline CDR1 is DFQATT and CDR2 SNEGSKA (reference sequence). This TCR came from a human donor in good health (CMV status not recorded). Some clones in this sample may be carry-over from other donors' samples. The sequences come from cultured CD8+ T cells from PBMCs, collected from culture after CMV antigen stimulation. The chain carries TRBV20-1 and TRBJ2-5; 12 bases map to TRBD2. The CDR3 DNA reads as TGCAGTGCTTCCCTCCGACTAGCGGGGGCAGAGACCCAGTACTTC. Translating gives CSASLRLAGAETQYF.